This T cell receptor (beta chain) emerged from a study of T cells in Graves' hyperthyroidism and ophthalmopathy. With duration under 3 months, ophthalmopathy was active: Clinical Activity Score at least 3, NOSPECS at least 4. The study based diagnoses on clinical symptoms, serum thyroxine and TRAb, thyroid ultrasound and orbital computed tomography. PBMCs stemmed from over 7.5 ml fresh peripheral blood. Amplified TCR beta CDR3 regions came from RNA transcripts. The primer set for the first-round RT-PCR of the TCR CDR3 was HTBI. TCRdb called the multiplex PCR reads again in MiXCR, with one record for every CDR3 protein. The sample has hundreds of thousands of distinct CDR3 sequences, around 15% seen once. Study results and caveats: Ophthalmopathy was distinguished from stable hyperthyroidism by 13 V-J signatures.

As for this clonotype: As yet, its antigen is unknown.

The germline V gene encodes CDR1 MNHNS and CDR2 SASEGT. The V and J ends lost 7 bases and 3 bases, in that order; junction bases with no gene match: 14. The CDR3 is made up of 16 amino acids. This receptor was identified in a man aged 45-60 years with Graves' ophthalmopathy. This rearrangement joins TRBV6-1 to TRBJ2-7; 8 nucleotides align to TRBD1. The specimen sequenced was blood. The CDR3 spells CASTGFAGGAGYEQYF. The CDR3 DNA reads TGTGCCAGCACCGGATTCGCAGGGGGCGCGGGCTACGAGCAGTACTTC.